The 7 T cell receptor beta chains reported below all come from one sample, sequenced in a study of OX40 agonist ivuxolimab in advanced cancers. Here immunoSEQ multiplex PCR was the method, and the copy in TCRdb shows in-frame clones only, minus some. The table includes under 150,000 clones, more than 80% detected once. Sequenced here: CD4+ or CD8+ T cells sorted from blood, sampled in a trial of the OX40 agonist ivuxolimab. All receptors derive from an adult with an advanced solid tumor such as melanoma, head and neck, liver or kidney cancer.

V gene TRBV6-1 combines with J gene TRBJ1-4, with unresolved D. This CDR3 region has 14 residues. Trimming removed 1 base from V and 6 bases from J, with 9 bases in between. The V gene's germline CDR1 is MNHNS and CDR2 SASEGT. The CDR3 loop reads CASSEVNLDEKLFF. The CDR3 DNA reads as TGTGCCAGCAGTGAAGTCAACTTGGATGAAAAACTGTTTTTT.

This chain joins TRBV6-5 and TRBJ2-7, with 8 bases identical to TRBD2. V shed 5 bases and J 2 bases; nucleotides not matched to a gene: 8. The germline V gene encodes CDR1 MNHEY and CDR2 SVGAGI. CDR3 length: 15 residues. The CDR3 coding sequence is TGTGCCAGCAGTCTTCTACCGGGGGGGCCCTACGAGCAGTACTTC. Its protein product is CASSLLPGGPYEQYF.

This chain connects TRBV6-1 to TRBJ1-3; TRBD1 might be the D (6 bases). V gave up 4 bases and J gave up 0 bases, with 13 bases separating them. The CDR3 has 16 residues. CDR1 and CDR2 from the germline V gene are MNHNS and SASEGT. The CDR3, as DNA: TGTGCCAGCAGTGGCCTCCCAGGGGCCTCTGGAAACACCATATATTTT. Protein sequence: CASSGLPGASGNTIYF.

The chain uses TRBV28 and TRBJ1-1; D remains unclear. Germline V gene data show CDR1 as MDHEN and CDR2 as SYDVKM. The CDR3 totals 14 residues. V was clipped by 4 bases and J by 8 bases, with 17 bases between them. CDR3 region: CASSSGAQPREAFF. In nucleotides, the CDR3 is TGTGCCAGCAGTTCGGGAGCGCAGCCCCGCGAAGCTTTCTTT.

The chain couples TRBV30 to TRBJ1-1, with D hard to call. Deletions cut 0 bases from V and 1 base from J, with 12 bases between. From germline, CDR1 is GTSNPN and CDR2 SVGIG (reference sequence). The CDR3 spans 15 residues. CDR3 nucleotide sequence: TGTGCCTGGAGTGTACGAGGACGGAAGAACACTGAAGCTTTCTTT. Translation: CAWSVRGRKNTEAFF. Full variable domain (remainder filled in from reference TRBV30 and TRBJ1-1): SQTIHQWPATLVQPVGSPLSLECTVEGTSNPNLYWYRQAAGRGLQLLFYSVGIGQISSEVPQNLSASRPQDRQFILSSKKLLLSDSGFYLCAWSVRGRKNTEAFFGQGTRLTVV.

V is TRBV19 and J is TRBJ2-2; 7 positions match TRBD1. The J segment lost 0 bases and the V segment lost 8 bases, leaving 6 bases of the junction unmatched. CDR1 and CDR2 (germline): LNHDA, SQIVND (reference sequence). CDR3 length: 15 residues. CDR3 sequence reads: CASRTGTANTGELFF. The CDR3 DNA sequence: TGTGCCAGTCGTACTGGGACAGCGAACACCGGGGAGCTGTTTTTT.

The chain couples TRBV27 to TRBJ1-2; 7 bases map to TRBD1. CDR1 and CDR2 (germline): MNHEY, SMNVEV (reference sequence). CDR3 length: 12 amino acids. The V gene end was trimmed by 3 bases and the J gene end by 7 bases; junction bases not matched to a gene: 2. Written as DNA, the CDR3 is TGTGCCAGCAGTTTCCAGGGGGGTGGCTACACCTTC. Translated, it gives CASSFQGGGYTF.